This T cell receptor (beta chain) was observed in a study of T-cell memory formation after mild COVID-19. TCRdb analysed the 5' RACE reads with MiXCR anew, one entry per CDR3 protein. This table has hundreds of thousands of distinct CDR3 sequences, about a fifth appearing once. The CDR3 length is 17 residues. This clonotype came up a few times. No antigen is known for it. Study-wide findings and caveats: The study found contracting CD4+ clones mainly in CM and EM and contracting CD8+ clones in EMRA. Memory cells collected pre-infection included some clones that later responded, suggesting cross-reactive memory joined.

The sequencing input was PBMCs or a T cell subset sorted from them (not recorded which). The chain combines TRBV21-1 with TRBJ2-7; the table names TRBD1, a call not compared with the DNA. TRBV21-1 is reported as a pseudogene. The clonotype comes from an adult woman who had mild COVID-19 (a few samples of this study predate the infection). Cell type and time point are not known. The CDR3, as DNA: TGTGCCAGCAGGTGCACCCGGCTCGGGGGGCTTACCTACGAGCAGTACTTC. Protein sequence: CASRCTRLGGLTYEQYF.